The clone carrying this T cell receptor (beta chain) was detected many times. Its specificity is not known. Trimming took 5 bases from V and 7 from J; bases not matched to a gene: 11. Germline CDR1 and CDR2: SGHAT and FQNNGV. The CDR3 is 15 residues long. Each CDR3 protein gets one entry after TCRdb re-called the reads with MiXCR. This repertoire shows 250,000 to 300,000 distinct CDR3 sequences, approximately 9% found once; its top ten account for about 16%. The record originates from a study of T cell repertoires in cytomegalovirus infection. Across the whole study: Both CMV infection and a matching HLA type were indicated by public TCR beta signatures. Overall study findings and caveats: In two of eight donors, the top clonotype was HLA-C-restricted CMV-specific.

This sequence was found in a human donor in good health (CMV status not recorded). Some clones in this sample may be carry-over from other donors' samples. Sequences were obtained from PBMCs. The chain is built from TRBV11-2 and TRBJ2-4; 7 bases are a match to TRBD2. The CDR3 loop is CASSLLGGRGNIQYF. CDR3 sequence (DNA): TGTGCCAGCAGCCTCCTTGGTGGGAGGGGTAACATTCAGTACTTC.